These 21 T cell receptor beta chains were sequenced from one sample in a study of CD8 T cells in Susac syndrome. Reverse transcription of roughly 0.5 to 1 ug RNA was carried out with random hexamers. One entry per CDR3 protein results from TCRdb running MiXCR on the immunoSEQ multiplex PCR reads. The sample holds 400,000 or so distinct CDR3 sequences, about 85% seen once. The sample comprised CD8+ T cells from PBMCs. These TCRs come from a human donor with multiple sclerosis.

The V gene is TRBV7-9, the J gene TRBJ1-2, with TRBD1 identical over 10 bases. This CDR3 region has 13 residues. Germline CDR1 and CDR2: SEHNR and FQNEAQ (reference sequence). V was pared by 8 bases and J by 7 bases, with 7 bases of the junction left unmatched. This CDR3 reads CASRDGTGVGYTF. The CDR3 nucleotides read TGTGCCAGCCGTGACGGGACAGGGGTTGGCTACACCTTC.

This clonotype was seen just once. This rearrangement joins TRBV6-2 or TRBV6-3 to TRBJ2-7, with TRBD2 matching over 10 bases. V trimming: 5 bases; J trimming: 5 bases; junction bases outside the gene matches: 6. Germline V gene sequence: CDR1 MNHEY, CDR2 SVGEGT. The length of the CDR3 is 14 residues. The chain's CDR3 is CASSLAGVRNEQYF. The DNA of the CDR3 is TGTGCCAGCAGTCTAGCGGGAGTCCGTAACGAGCAGTACTTC.

This clonotype appeared a single time. This chain connects TRBV19 to TRBJ2-7; 10 nucleotides agree with TRBD1. Germline-derived CDR1 and CDR2 are LNHDA and SQIVND (reference sequence). The junction had 2 bases not matched to a gene; V was cut back by 2 bases and J by 1 base. This CDR3 comprises 15 residues. The CDR3 reads CASSIRDRGSYEQYF. The CDR3 DNA is TGTGCCAGTAGTATAAGGGACAGGGGTTCCTACGAGCAGTACTTC.

The chain carries TRBV28 and TRBJ2-7, with D unresolved. CDR3 length equals 14 residues. V was trimmed by 5 bases and J by 5 bases, leaving 16 bases between them. In germline, CDR1 is MDHEN, CDR2 SYDVKM. The CDR3 loop reads CASSTTAGLDEQYF. The CDR3 DNA sequence: TGTGCCAGCAGTACTACGGCCGGGTTAGACGAGCAGTACTTC. Together with reference TRBV28 and TRBJ2-7, the CDR3 gives the full variable domain: DVKVTQSSRYLVKRTGEKVFLECVQDMDHENMFWYRQDPGLGLRLIYFSYDVKMKEKGDIPEGYSVSREKKERFSLILESASTNQTSMYLCASSTTAGLDEQYFGPGTRLTVT.

J is TRBJ2-2 and V is TRBV2, with unresolved D. This CDR3 has 11 residues. Trimming removed 5 bases at V and 6 bases at J, with 4 bases between. Germline V CDR1 and CDR2: SNHLY, FYNNEI. This CDR3 is CASSWAGELFF. CDR3 sequence (DNA): TGTGCCAGCAGTTGGGCCGGGGAGCTGTTTTTT.

This clonotype occurred a few times. The chain employs TRBV14 and TRBJ1-5; no definite D call. This CDR3 contains 12 residues. Trimming stripped 0 bases from V and 7 bases from J, with 4 bases between. Germline values: CDR1 SGHDN, CDR2 FVKESK. The CDR3 here is CASSQEGQPQHF. The CDR3 DNA reads as TGTGCCAGCAGCCAAGAAGGACAGCCCCAGCATTTT.

This clonotype has only one observation. This chain joins TRBV12-3 or TRBV12-4 and TRBJ1-2; maybe TRBD1 (5 bases). Trimming removed 5 bases at V and 4 bases at J, with 11 bases between. This CDR3 comprises 13 residues. The CDR3 reads CASSATVLYGYTF. CDR3 nucleotide sequence: TGTGCCAGCAGTGCGACAGTTCTCTATGGCTACACCTTC.

The CDR3 DNA sequence: TGTGCCAGCAGTGAATACTCGGGGTACACTGAAGCTTTCTTT. The encoded protein is CASSEYSGYTEAFF. The chain is built from TRBV2 and TRBJ1-1; D unclear. V was shortened by 2 bases and J by 3 bases, with 10 bases between the two germline ends. Looked up from germline, CDR1 is SNHLY and CDR2 is FYNNEI. The CDR3 spans 14 residues. Full variable domain (outside the CDR3, taken from reference TRBV2 and TRBJ1-1): EPEVTQTPSHQVTQMGQEVILRCVPISNHLYFYWYRQILGQKVEFLVSFYNNEISEKSEIFDDQFSVERPDGSNFTLKIRSTKLEDSAMYFCASSEYSGYTEAFFGQGTRLTVV.

V and J are TRBV4-1 and TRBJ1-1; D is unclear. Germline V CDR1 and CDR2: MGHRA, YSYEKL. The ends were cut back, 1 base at V and 4 bases at J, with 10 bases in the middle. There are 14 residues in the CDR3. In DNA, the CDR3 is TGCGCCAGCAGCCAAGGTGGGAGTACCACTGAAGCTTTCTTT. Protein product: CASSQGGSTTEAFF.

The chain joins TRBV5-1 to TRBJ2-1, with TRBD2 matching over 12 bases. Germline V gene lookup returns CDR1 SGHRS and CDR2 YFSETQ. The CDR3 extends over 17 amino acids. Losses at the gene ends were 4 bases for V and 5 bases for J; bases not matched to a gene: 10. CDR3 coding DNA: TGCGCCAGCAGCCCGAGGACTAGCGGGGAGTCCCACAATGAGCAGTTCTTC. Its translation is CASSPRTSGESHNEQFF.

The genes are TRBV2 and TRBJ2-7; TRBD1 aligns across 8 bases. The J segment lost 1 base and the V segment lost 5 bases, leaving 7 bases of the junction unmatched. Germline V lookup: CDR1 SNHLY, CDR2 FYNNEI. CDR3 length: 15 amino acids. CDR3 in amino acids: CASSYGQGGSYEQYF. The CDR3 DNA is TGTGCCAGCAGTTATGGACAGGGTGGTTCCTACGAGCAGTACTTC.

J is TRBJ1-3 and V is TRBV30; 7 positions agree with TRBD1. CDR3 length: 14 residues. From germline, CDR1 is GTSNPN and CDR2 SVGIG (reference sequence). J gave up 4 bases and V 2 bases, and 5 bases lay outside the gene matches. CDR3 nucleotide sequence: TGTGCCTGGAGTCCGGACAGGCGAGGAAACACCATATATTTT. Amino acids: CAWSPDRRGNTIYF.

This chain links TRBV29-1 with TRBJ2-7, with TRBD1 matching over 12 bases. Germline V gives CDR1 SQVTM, CDR2 ANQGSEA. This CDR3 contains 15 residues. Germline trimming cut 1 base from V and 6 bases from J; bases unmatched to any gene: 7. Here the CDR3 reads CSVEGSGQGAFEQYF. CDR3 DNA: TGCAGCGTTGAAGGCTCGGGACAGGGGGCCTTCGAGCAGTACTTC.

This chain uses TRBV28 with TRBJ1-5; 8 bases match TRBD1. The CDR3 sequence is 16 residues long. The V segment lost 5 bases and the J segment 5 bases; nucleotides outside the gene matches: 11. The germline CDR1 and CDR2 sequences are MDHEN and SYDVKM. CDR3 region: CASSEGTWDRHQPQHF. In DNA form, the CDR3 reads TGTGCCAGCAGTGAGGGAACTTGGGACAGGCATCAGCCCCAGCATTTT. Drawing the rest from reference TRBV28 and TRBJ1-5, the complete variable domain is DVKVTQSSRYLVKRTGEKVFLECVQDMDHENMFWYRQDPGLGLRLIYFSYDVKMKEKGDIPEGYSVSREKKERFSLILESASTNQTSMYLCASSEGTWDRHQPQHFGDGTRLSIL.

The chain is built from TRBV4-1 and TRBJ2-7; D not resolved. This CDR3 comprises 15 residues. Trimming pared 1 base from V and 3 bases from J, leaving 13 bases between. Germline loops: CDR1 MGHRA, CDR2 YSYEKL. CDR3 DNA sequence: TGCGCCAGCAGCCAAGGTCAGGAGAGGATCTACGAGCAGTACTTC. It is translated as CASSQGQERIYEQYF.

The rearrangement joins TRBV5-1 to TRBJ2-7; 8 positions match TRBD1. The germline CDR1 and CDR2 sequences are SGHRS and YFSETQ. The CDR3 totals 14 residues. V dropped 2 bases and J dropped 7; count of bases not matched to a gene: 8. CDR3 sequence: CASSLGQGPSEQYF. CDR3 nucleotides: TGCGCCAGCAGCTTAGGACAGGGTCCCTCGGAGCAGTACTTC.

The chain couples TRBV7-9 to TRBJ1-4; 7 bases match TRBD1. This CDR3 comprises 15 residues. The V gene's germline CDR1 is SEHNR and CDR2 FQNEAQ (reference sequence). V lost 5 bases and J lost 8; bases outside the gene matches: 11. This chain's CDR3 is CASSPARGGEEKLFF. In DNA form, the CDR3 reads TGTGCCAGCAGCCCAGCCAGAGGGGGCGAGGAAAAACTGTTTTTT.

This sequence joins TRBV28 and TRBJ2-7; 11 bases agree with TRBD2. The V and J ends lost 6 bases and 1 base, in that order; junction bases with no gene match: 8. This CDR3 is 16 amino acids long. Per the germline V gene, CDR1 is MDHEN and CDR2 is SYDVKM. The CDR3 coding sequence is TGTGCCAGCAGACAACTAGCGGGAGTATTGTCCTACGAGCAGTACTTC. It yields the protein CASRQLAGVLSYEQYF.

V is TRBV5-1 and J is TRBJ2-1, with TRBD2 matching 12 bases. The CDR3 runs 17 residues. Germline V gene data show CDR1 as SGHRS and CDR2 as YFSETQ. The V segment lost 3 bases and the J segment 5 bases; nucleotides outside the gene matches: 9. In nucleotides, the CDR3 is TGCGCCAGCAGCTGGACTAGCGGGACGGGGTTGGACAATGAGCAGTTCTTC. Translation: CASSWTSGTGLDNEQFF.

The chain is built from TRBV28 and TRBJ2-1; D may correspond to TRBD1 or TRBD2 (5 bases each). Trimming pared 6 bases from V and 10 bases from J, leaving 19 bases between. CDR1 is MDHEN, CDR2 SYDVKM, per germline. There are 14 residues in the CDR3. The CDR3 DNA reads TGTGCCAGCAGCTCCCTTGAGAGGGGCTCCGAGCAGTTCTTC. Translating gives CASSSLERGSEQFF.

The chain carries TRBV19 and TRBJ1-2; no clear D. The CDR3 runs to 12 residues. Germline loops: CDR1 LNHDA, CDR2 SQIVND (reference sequence). Trimming took 5 bases from V and 5 from J, leaving 9 bases between them. CDR3 bases: TGTGCCAGTAGTGGCCAGTCGTATGGCTACACCTTC. Its protein product is CASSGQSYGYTF.